A single TCR beta chain is shown here with its context. Antigen unknown. This sample was included in a study of T cell responses to AZD1222 COVID-19 vaccine. Only in-frame clones appear in the TCRdb table, and some are missing; sequencing was by immunoSEQ multiplex PCR. The sample includes about 120,000 clones, almost 95% seen only once; the top ten take approximately 1.5%. The CDR3 contains 16 residues. Study observations and caveats: The sample set comprised mostly white British donors with more females, and clonal diversity was possibly underestimated.

This receptor was obtained from an adult in good health. The sequences come from peripheral blood, collected on day 0 of AZD1222 vaccination. This chain joins TRBV21-1 and TRBJ1-2; no DNA check was done on the table's D call, TRBD1. TRBV21-1 is an annotated pseudogene. The CDR3 DNA follows: TGTGCCAGCAGCAAAGTTCCCCCAGGGTCTAACTATGGCTACACCTTC. Translating it yields CASSKVPPGSNYGYTF.